The source of this T cell receptor beta chain is a study of cytomegalovirus exposure and HLA in healthy donors. As concerns this clone: The antigen remains unidentified.

Researchers ran the PCR with 60 Vbeta and 13 Jbeta primers. Here immunoSEQ multiplex PCR was the method, and the copy in TCRdb shows in-frame clones only, minus some. Among some 190,000 clones listed, approximately 73% were seen once. General study points: A link between a missense DCLRE1C variant and TCR beta V- and J-gene trimming emerged from a later analysis.

Sampled while nominally healthy, donors likely had unrecorded immune exposures. Material: PBMCs. This receptor was taken from a woman under 40 in good health and CMV-seropositive.

The CDR3 loop reads CASSQGGAEGTEAFF. CDR3 nucleotides: TGCGCCAGCAGCCAGGGCGGGGCGGAGGGCACTGAAGCTTTCTTT. This chain uses TRBV5-1 with TRBJ1-1, with D perhaps matching TRBD1 (5 bases). In germline, CDR1 is SGHRS, CDR2 YFSETQ. V was shortened by 4 bases and J by 4 bases, with 17 bases between the two germline ends. This CDR3 comprises 15 residues.